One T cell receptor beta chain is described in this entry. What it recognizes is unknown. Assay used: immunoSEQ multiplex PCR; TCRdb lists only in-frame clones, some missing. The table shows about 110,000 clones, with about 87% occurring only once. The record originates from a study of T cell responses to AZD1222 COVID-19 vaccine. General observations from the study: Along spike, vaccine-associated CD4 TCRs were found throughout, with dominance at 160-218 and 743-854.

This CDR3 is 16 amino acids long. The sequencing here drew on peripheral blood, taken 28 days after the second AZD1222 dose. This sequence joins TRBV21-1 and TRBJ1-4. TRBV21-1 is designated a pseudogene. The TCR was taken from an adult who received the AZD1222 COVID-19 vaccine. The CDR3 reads CASSNQWTATNEKLFF. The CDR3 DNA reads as TGTGCCAGCAGCAATCAATGGACCGCGACTAATGAAAAACTGTTTTTT.